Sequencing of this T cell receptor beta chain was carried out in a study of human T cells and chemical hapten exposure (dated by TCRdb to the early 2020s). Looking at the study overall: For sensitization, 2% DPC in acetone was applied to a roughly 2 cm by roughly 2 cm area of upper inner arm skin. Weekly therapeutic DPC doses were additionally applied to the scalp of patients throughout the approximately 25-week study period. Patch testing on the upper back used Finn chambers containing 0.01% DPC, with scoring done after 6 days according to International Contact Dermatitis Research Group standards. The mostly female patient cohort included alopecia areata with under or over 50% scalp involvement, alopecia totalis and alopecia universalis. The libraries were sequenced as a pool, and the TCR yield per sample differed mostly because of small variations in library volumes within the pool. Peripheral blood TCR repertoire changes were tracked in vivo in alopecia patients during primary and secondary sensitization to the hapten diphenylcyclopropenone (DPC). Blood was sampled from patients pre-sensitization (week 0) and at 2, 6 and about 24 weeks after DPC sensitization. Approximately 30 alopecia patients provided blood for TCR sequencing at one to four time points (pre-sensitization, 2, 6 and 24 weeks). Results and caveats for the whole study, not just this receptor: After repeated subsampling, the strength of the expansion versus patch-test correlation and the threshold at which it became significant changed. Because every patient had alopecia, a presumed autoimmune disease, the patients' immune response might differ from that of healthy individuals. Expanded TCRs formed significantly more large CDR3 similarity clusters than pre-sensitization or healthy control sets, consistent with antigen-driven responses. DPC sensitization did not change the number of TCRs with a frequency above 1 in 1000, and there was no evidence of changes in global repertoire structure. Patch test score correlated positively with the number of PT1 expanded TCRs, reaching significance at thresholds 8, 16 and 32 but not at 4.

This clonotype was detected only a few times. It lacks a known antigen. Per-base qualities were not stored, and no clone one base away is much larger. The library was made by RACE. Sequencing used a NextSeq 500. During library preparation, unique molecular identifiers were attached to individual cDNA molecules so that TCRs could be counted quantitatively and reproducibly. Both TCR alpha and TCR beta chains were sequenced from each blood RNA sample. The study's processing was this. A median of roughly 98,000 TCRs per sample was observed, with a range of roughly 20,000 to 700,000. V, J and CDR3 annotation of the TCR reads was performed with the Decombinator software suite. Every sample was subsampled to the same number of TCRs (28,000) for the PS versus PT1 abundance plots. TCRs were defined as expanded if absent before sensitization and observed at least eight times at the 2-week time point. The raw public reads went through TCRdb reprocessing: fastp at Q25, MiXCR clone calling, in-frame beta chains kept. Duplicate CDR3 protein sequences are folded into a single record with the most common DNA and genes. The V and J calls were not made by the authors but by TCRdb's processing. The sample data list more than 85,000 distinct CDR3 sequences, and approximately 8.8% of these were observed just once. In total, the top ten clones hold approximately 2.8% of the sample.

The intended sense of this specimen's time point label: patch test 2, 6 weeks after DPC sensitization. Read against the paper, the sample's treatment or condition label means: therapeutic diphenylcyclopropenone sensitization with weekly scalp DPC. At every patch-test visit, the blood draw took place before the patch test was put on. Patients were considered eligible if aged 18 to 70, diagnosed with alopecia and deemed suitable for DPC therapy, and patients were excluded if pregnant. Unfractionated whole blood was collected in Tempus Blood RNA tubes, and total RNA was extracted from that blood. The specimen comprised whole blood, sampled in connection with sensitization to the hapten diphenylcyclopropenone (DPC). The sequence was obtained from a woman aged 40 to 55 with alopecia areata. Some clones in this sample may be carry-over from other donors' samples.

The bases are TGTGCCAGCAGTTACCGGGGGGAAGGTTGGAATGAGCAGTTCTTC. Translated, it gives CASSYRGEGWNEQFF. Rearrangement joined TRBV6-2 or TRBV6-3 to TRBJ2-1; 7 central bases correspond to TRBD2. Compared with germline, V lacks 2 bases and J lacks 7 bases; bases without a gene match: 8. The CDR3 spans 15 residues, from the cysteine through the phenylalanine. The retained sequence is limited to the CDR3, 45 bases, with the frame set at the first base. Sequences MNHEY (CDR1) and SVGEGT (CDR2) are obtained from the germline V gene.